What follows are 27 T cell receptor beta chains derived from one specimen sequenced in a study of T cells in Graves' hyperthyroidism and ophthalmopathy. RNA transcripts were the template for amplifying TCR beta CDR3 regions. HTBI primers drove first-round RT-PCR of the TCR CDR3. Each CDR3 protein gets one entry after TCRdb re-called the multiplex PCR reads with MiXCR. Altogether under 400,000 distinct CDR3 sequences are present, about 16% being singletons, with the ten largest covering approximately 19%. The specimen was blood. The receptors stem from a woman aged 60 to 75 with Graves' ophthalmopathy.

The V call is TRBV20-1, the J call TRBJ2-5, with D perhaps TRBD2 (5 bases). This CDR3 has 12 amino acids. Trimming shortened V by 4 bases and J by 1 base, and 7 bases separated the two germline ends. Germline CDR1 and CDR2: DFQATT and SNEGSKA (reference sequence). DNA for the CDR3: TGCAGTGCTAAGGGAGTCCAAGAGACCCAGTACTTC. Protein: CSAKGVQETQYF.

This clonotype was observed at least ten times. The V gene is TRBV28, the J gene TRBJ2-3; 8 bases line up with TRBD2. Germline V gene lookup returns CDR1 MDHEN and CDR2 SYDVKM. V gave up 9 bases and J gave up 2 bases; unmatched junction bases: 7. The CDR3 extends over 14 amino acids. The CDR3 region is CARARGGSTDTQYF. CDR3 nucleotide sequence: TGTGCCAGAGCACGCGGGGGGTCCACAGATACGCAGTATTTT.

This clonotype was seen a handful of times. This rearrangement joins TRBV7-9 to TRBJ2-4; 11 bases are shared with TRBD2. From germline, CDR1 is SEHNR and CDR2 FQNEAQ (reference sequence). The CDR3 sequence is 18 residues long. The J segment lost 2 bases and the V segment lost 6 bases, leaving 12 bases of the junction unmatched. The chain's CDR3 is CASSPPPSGRPSKNIQYF. CDR3 nucleotides: TGTGCCAGCAGTCCACCCCCTAGCGGGAGGCCTTCCAAAAACATTCAGTACTTC. The full variable domain, rest sourced from reference TRBV7-9 and TRBJ2-4, is DTGVSQNPRHKITKRGQNVTFRCDPISEHNRLYWYRQTLGQGPEFLTYFQNEAQLEKSRLLSDRFSAERPKGSFSTLEIQRTEQGDSAMYLCASSPPPSGRPSKNIQYFGAGTRLSVL.

This clonotype was observed a few times. The rearrangement joins TRBV28 to TRBJ2-5; 7 positions match TRBD1. The V segment lost 5 bases and the J segment 5 bases; nucleotides outside the gene matches: 11. Germline V gives CDR1 MDHEN, CDR2 SYDVKM. The CDR3 runs to 15 residues. The CDR3 here is CASSIRQGRGETQYF. The CDR3 nucleotides are TGTGCCAGCAGTATCCGACAGGGCAGAGGGGAGACCCAGTACTTC.

The table lists this clonotype with a few counts. The chain employs TRBV28 and TRBJ2-6; 9 bases align to TRBD1. Looked up from germline, CDR1 is MDHEN and CDR2 is SYDVKM. Losses at the gene ends were 6 bases for V and 4 bases for J; bases not matched to a gene: 10. This CDR3 spans 17 amino acids. CDR3 nucleotides: TGTGCCAGCAGGACGGGACAGGGCTCGGGGGGGGCCAACGTCCTGACTTTC. This encodes CASRTGQGSGGANVLTF.

This clonotype occurred many times. The chain links TRBV28 to TRBJ2-7; a possible D gene is TRBD2 (6 bases). CDR1 is MDHEN and CDR2 is SYDVKM in the germline V gene. The V end was cut by 2 bases, the J end by 3 bases, with 11 bases between. The CDR3 is 14 amino acids. The CDR3 region is CASSLISGDYEQYF. DNA for the CDR3: TGTGCCAGCAGTTTAATTAGCGGAGACTACGAGCAGTACTTC. Looking up the rest from reference TRBV28 and TRBJ2-7 gives the full variable domain: DVKVTQSSRYLVKRTGEKVFLECVQDMDHENMFWYRQDPGLGLRLIYFSYDVKMKEKGDIPEGYSVSREKKERFSLILESASTNQTSMYLCASSLISGDYEQYFGPGTRLTVT.

J is TRBJ1-2 and V is TRBV13, with D uncertain. The length of the CDR3 is 12 residues. The germline V gene encodes CDR1 PRHDT and CDR2 FYEKMQ (reference sequence). V gave up 4 bases and J gave up 4 bases, with 7 bases separating them. CDR3 nucleotides: TGTGCCAGCAGCTCCCCAAGCTATGGCTACACCTTC. This translates into CASSSPSYGYTF.

This clonotype came up a few times. The chain has TRBV7-2 and TRBJ2-1; TRBD2 might be the D (6 bases). The germline CDR1 and CDR2 sequences are SGHTA and FQGNSA. The V end lost 3 bases, the J end lost 5 bases, and 14 bases lay between the germline ends. CDR3 length equals 15 residues. In DNA, the CDR3 is TGTGCCAGCAGCTTGGCGGGACCAATCAACAATGAGCAGTTCTTC. Protein: CASSLAGPINNEQFF.

This clonotype was seen a handful of times. The gene calls are TRBV28 and TRBJ2-4; 8 nucleotides match TRBD1. Germline CDR1 is MDHEN and CDR2 is SYDVKM. V lost 4 bases to trimming and J lost 8 bases; unmatched junction nucleotides: 7. This CDR3 comprises 14 residues. The CDR3 coding sequence is TGTGCCAGCAGTTCCCGTAAGGGACAGGACATTCAGTACTTC. This encodes CASSSRKGQDIQYF.

The chain joins TRBV20-1 to TRBJ2-4; TRBD2 aligns across 9 bases. Germline V gene lookup returns CDR1 DFQATT and CDR2 SNEGSKA (reference sequence). Trimming removed 6 bases from V and 1 base from J; junction bases left unmatched: 10. This CDR3 is built from 16 residues. The CDR3 region is CSAATAGGPAKNIQYF. In DNA, the CDR3 is TGCAGTGCCGCCACTGCGGGAGGGCCTGCCAAAAACATTCAGTACTTC.

This clonotype has only a few counts. The chain links TRBV6-1 to TRBJ1-1, with TRBD1 matching over 11 bases. Trimming cost V 6 bases and J 5 bases; bases outside gene matches: 5. The V gene's germline CDR1 is MNHNS and CDR2 SASEGT. This CDR3 comprises 14 residues. CDR3 bases: TGTGCCAGCAGGGGGACAGGGGGAGAAACTGAAGCTTTCTTT. Its protein product is CASRGTGGETEAFF.

This clonotype was recorded at least ten times. The chain carries TRBV3-1 and TRBJ2-7, with unresolved D. With 4 bases removed from V and 0 bases from J, the gap between germline ends came to 10 bases. Germline loops: CDR1 LGHDT, CDR2 YNNKEL (reference sequence). This CDR3 region has 14 residues. The CDR3 DNA sequence: TGTGCCAGCAGCCCCTACTTAAGCTCCTACGAGCAGTACTTC. It specifies CASSPYLSSYEQYF.

This clonotype was detected many times. J is TRBJ1-1 and V is TRBV6-1; D perhaps matches TRBD1 (5 bases). The CDR3 has 14 residues. V lost 7 bases and J lost 5, with 17 bases in between. Germline loops: CDR1 MNHNS, CDR2 SASEGT. The CDR3 protein is CASTPWGEGTEAFF. Here the CDR3 DNA reads TGTGCCAGCACCCCATGGGGGGAGGGAACTGAAGCTTTCTTT.

This clonotype was observed many times. V usage is TRBV11-2 and J usage is TRBJ2-7; 9 bases are shared with TRBD1. The CDR3 loop spans 16 amino acids. The V gene end was trimmed by 3 bases and the J gene end by 0 bases; junction bases not matched to a gene: 6. Germline V gene lookup returns CDR1 SGHAT and CDR2 FQNNGV. The CDR3: CASSLAGTGTSYEQYF. The CDR3 bases are TGTGCCAGCAGCTTGGCCGGGACAGGGACCTCCTACGAGCAGTACTTC.

This clonotype came up many times. The V gene is TRBV20-1, the J gene TRBJ1-1, with D possibly TRBD1 on 6 matching bases. Germline values: CDR1 DFQATT, CDR2 SNEGSKA (reference sequence). V was cut by 8 bases and J by 1 base, with 14 bases left in between. The CDR3 runs to 13 residues. CDR3 DNA: TGCAGTCCTTTCCAGGGGCCGAACACTGAAGCTTTCTTT. Translation gives CSPFQGPNTEAFF.

In this sample, this clonotype turned up many times. The chain employs TRBV24-1 and TRBJ2-5, with 8 bases that match TRBD1. This CDR3 is 16 amino acids long. Trimming cost V 3 bases and J 4 bases; bases outside gene matches: 9. Germline CDR1 KGHDR, CDR2 SFDVKD. The CDR3 sequence is CATSDPSRTGTETQYF. CDR3 DNA sequence: TGTGCCACCAGTGATCCTTCCCGGACAGGGACAGAGACCCAGTACTTC.

This clonotype was recorded many times. The gene calls are TRBV6-2 or TRBV6-3 and TRBJ2-5; the D is unclear. The CDR3 spans 16 residues. V was shortened by 2 bases and J by 2 bases, with 15 bases between the two germline ends. Germline assignment: CDR1 MNHEY and CDR2 SVGEGT. CDR3 amino acids: CASSYGQALQQETQYF. The CDR3 bases are TGTGCCAGCAGTTACGGTCAGGCTCTACAACAAGAGACCCAGTACTTC.

In this sample, this clonotype turned up a few times. The rearrangement links TRBV20-1 to TRBJ1-6, with D tentatively TRBD1 (5 bases). The ends were cut back, 5 bases at V and 4 bases at J, with 15 bases in the middle. CDR1 is DFQATT and CDR2 is SNEGSKA in the germline V gene (reference sequence). The CDR3 runs 15 residues. Written as DNA, the CDR3 is TGCAGTGCTCCCCCTGGGGGGACTTATAATTCACCCCTCCACTTT. Encoded protein: CSAPPGGTYNSPLHF.

This clonotype was found a few times. The chain carries TRBV29-1 and TRBJ2-1, with 11 nucleotides matching TRBD2. The CDR3 sequence is 17 residues long. J was trimmed by 0 bases and V by 4 bases; bases with no gene match: 8. Looked up from germline, CDR1 is SQVTM and CDR2 is ANQGSEA. CDR3 protein: CSVGLAGGPDSYNEQFF. The CDR3, as DNA: TGCAGCGTTGGGCTAGCGGGAGGACCTGACTCCTACAATGAGCAGTTCTTC.

This clonotype has ten or more counts. Written as DNA, the CDR3 is TGTGCCAGCAGCGTCTGGGGCGGTAGCACAGATACGCAGTATTTT. Translated: CASSVWGGSTDTQYF. V usage is TRBV9 and J usage is TRBJ2-3; TRBD1 is a possible D gene (5 bases). V was shortened by 2 bases and J by 0 bases, with 10 bases between the two germline ends. This CDR3 has 15 amino acids. Germline V gene data show CDR1 as SGDLS and CDR2 as YYNGEE. Full variable domain (rest looked up from reference TRBV9 and TRBJ2-3): DSGVTQTPKHLITATGQRVTLRCSPRSGDLSVYWYQQSLDQGLQFLIQYYNGEERAKGNILERFSAQQFPDLHSELNLSSLELGDSALYFCASSVWGGSTDTQYFGPGTRLTVL.

This clonotype has more than one count but fewer than ten. The genes are TRBV2 and TRBJ1-4; 11 nucleotides match TRBD1. The CDR3 is 15 residues long. After removal of 7 bases from V and 7 bases from J, the junction contained 8 bases not matched to a gene. The germline gives CDR1 SNHLY, CDR2 FYNNEI. The chain's CDR3 is CASKPGTGGIEKLFF. As DNA, the CDR3 is TGTGCCAGCAAACCCGGGACAGGGGGAATTGAAAAACTGTTTTTT. Combining the CDR3 with reference TRBV2 and TRBJ1-4 gives the whole variable domain EPEVTQTPSHQVTQMGQEVILRCVPISNHLYFYWYRQILGQKVEFLVSFYNNEISEKSEIFDDQFSVERPDGSNFTLKIRSTKLEDSAMYFCASKPGTGGIEKLFFGSGTQLSVL.

The V and J genes are TRBV6-1 and TRBJ1-2, with a tentative D call TRBD1 (5 bases). V lost 7 bases and J 5 bases, leaving 23 bases between the germline ends. Germline CDR1 is MNHNS and CDR2 is SASEGT. The CDR3 spans 16 residues. The DNA of the CDR3 is TGTGCCAGCAAGGAGCCCCCAGGGCGAGGTGTATATGGCTACACCTTC. Protein: CASKEPPGRGVYGYTF.

The table lists this clonotype with a few counts. V gene TRBV13 combines with J gene TRBJ2-7, with D tentatively TRBD2 (6 bases). V was shortened by 3 bases and J by 1 base, with 16 bases between the two germline ends. The CDR3 loop spans 16 amino acids. Germline CDR1 PRHDT, CDR2 FYEKMQ (reference sequence). The CDR3 spells CASSFRGAGRSYEQYF. CDR3 coding DNA: TGTGCCAGCAGCTTTAGGGGAGCGGGCCGATCCTACGAGCAGTACTTC.

The CDR3 DNA follows: TGTGCCAGCAGTCCCCTCCCGGGGGGGGGCAAAAACATTCAGTACTTC. Protein: CASSPLPGGGKNIQYF. The chain uses TRBV27 and TRBJ2-4; TRBD2 agrees at 8 bases. Germline CDR1 is MNHEY and CDR2 is SMNVEV (reference sequence). The CDR3 loop spans 16 amino acids. V lost 5 bases, J lost 3 bases, and 9 bases stayed unmatched.

The genes are TRBV15 and TRBJ2-7, with TRBD1 matching 7 bases. J was trimmed by 0 bases and V by 1 base; bases with no gene match: 3. Germline V gives CDR1 LNHNV, CDR2 YYDKDF (reference sequence). The CDR3 has 15 amino acids. The CDR3 coding sequence is TGTGCCACCAGCAGAGTAGCAGGGGGCTCCTACGAGCAGTACTTC. Translated: CATSRVAGGSYEQYF.

A few counts support this clonotype. The V and J genes are TRBV24-1 and TRBJ2-1; D possibly corresponds to TRBD2 (6 bases). Trimming removed 4 bases at V and 4 bases at J, with 16 bases between. The CDR3 loop spans 16 amino acids. The germline V gene encodes CDR1 KGHDR and CDR2 SFDVKD. Here the CDR3 reads CATSENSGGWYNEQFF. CDR3 nucleotides: TGTGCCACCAGTGAAAATAGCGGAGGTTGGTACAATGAGCAGTTCTTC.

This clonotype was seen repeatedly, ten times or more. The chain couples TRBV10-3 to TRBJ2-1; D gene uncertain. CDR3 length: 11 amino acids. The germline CDR1 and CDR2 sequences are ENHRY and SYGVKD. Trimming stripped 4 bases from V and 7 bases from J, with 5 bases between. The DNA for the CDR3 is TGTGCCATCAGTGTCGGAAATGAGCAGTTCTTC. It codes for CAISVGNEQFF.